These T cell receptor beta chains were read from a single sample in a study of shared clonotypes between healthy human individuals. The table came from immunoSEQ multiplex PCR; TCRdb's copy has only in-frame clones and leaves some out. This table holds roughly 2.1 million clones, roughly 91% found once. Material for sequencing was naive CD8+ T cells from PBMCs. The receptors stem from a man aged 18 to 29 in good health. Some clones in this sample may be carry-over from other donors' samples. CDR3s include the opening cysteine and the closing phenylalanine or tryptophan. The D gene is left open where the match is weak. Only part of the rows carry a size: once, few, many, or a class if the clone is expanded.

>-|TRBJ2-1|-|TRBV5-6
CASSLGHSYNEQFF
TGTGCCAGCAGCTTGGGGCACTCCTACAATGAGCAGTTCTTC
>-|TRBJ1-5|-|TRBV28
CASSNPGIVHSNQPQHF
TGTGCCAGCAGTAACCCAGGGATTGTGCATAGCAATCAGCCCCAGCATTTT
>TRBD1|TRBJ1-1|-|TRBV5-8
CASSFGTGLWTEAFF
TGTGCCAGCAGCTTCGGGACAGGTCTGTGGACTGAAGCTTTCTTT
>-|TRBJ1-1|-|TRBV9
CASSEGTEAFF
TGTGCCAGCAGCGAGGGGACTGAAGCTTTCTTT
>TRBD2|TRBJ2-2|-|TRBV6-4
CASSDSSLQGGSGGELFF
TGTGCCAGCAGTGACTCGAGTTTGCAGGGAGGGTCTGGCGGGGAGCTGTTTTTT
>TRBD1|TRBJ2-3|-|TRBV16
CASSPMVPTGEYF
TGTGCCAGCAGCCCAATGGTACCGACAGGGGAGTATTTT
>-|TRBJ2-7|-|TRBV9
CASSARGGRTFYEQYF
TGTGCCAGCAGCGCGCGGGGCGGACGAACTTTCTACGAGCAGTACTTC
>TRBD2|TRBJ2-7|once|TRBV14
CASSRRGTSTYEQYF
TGTGCCAGCAGCCGCCGTGGGACTAGCACATACGAGCAGTACTTC
>-|TRBJ1-6|-|TRBV11-2
CASSLTAGRLAPLHF
TGTGCCAGCAGCTTAACGGCAGGGAGATTGGCACCCCTCCACTTT
>TRBD2|TRBJ2-1|-|TRBV7-3
CASSPLAGLHYNEQFF
TGTGCCAGCAGCCCCCTAGCGGGACTGCACTACAATGAGCAGTTCTTC
>-|TRBJ1-2|once|TRBV11-1
CASHSKMGYTF
TGTGCCAGCCACTCAAAGATGGGGTACACCTTC
>-|TRBJ1-1|-|TRBV6-5
CASSYLRTAGTEAFF
TGTGCCAGCAGTTACCTTCGAACGGCAGGGACTGAAGCTTTCTTT
>-|TRBJ2-2|-|TRBV27
CASSPRDGPNTGELFF
TGTGCCAGCAGTCCTCGGGACGGACCGAACACCGGGGAGCTGTTTTTT
>-|TRBJ2-7|-|TRBV7-8
CASSLSKFDREQYF
TGTGCCAGCAGCTTAAGCAAATTCGACAGGGAGCAGTACTTC
>-|TRBJ2-1|-|TRBV10-3
CASPIRSYNEQFF
TGTGCCAGCCCGATTCGCTCCTACAATGAGCAGTTCTTC
>-|TRBJ2-7|-|TRBV27
CASSPSPGTPNYEQYF
TGTGCCAGCAGTCCCAGCCCCGGGACACCGAACTACGAGCAGTACTTC
>TRBD1|TRBJ2-2|once|TRBV7-6
CASSFSKDRVMNTGELFF
TGTGCCAGCAGCTTTTCGAAAGACAGGGTGATGAACACCGGGGAGCTGTTTTTT
>-|TRBJ2-1|-|TRBV11-3
CASSASYNEQFF
TGTGCCAGCAGCGCATCCTACAATGAGCAGTTCTTC
>TRBD1|TRBJ1-1|-|TRBV27
CASSLQDRGITEAFF
TGTGCCAGCAGCCTTCAGGACAGGGGTATTACTGAAGCTTTCTTT
>-|TRBJ2-5|-|TRBV4-3
CASSQGGQPQETQYF
TGCGCCAGCAGCCAAGGAGGGCAGCCTCAAGAGACCCAGTACTTC
>TRBD1|TRBJ2-5|-|TRBV27
CASSPHRGGLETQYF
TGTGCCAGCAGTCCTCACAGGGGCGGATTAGAGACCCAGTACTTC
>TRBD1|TRBJ1-3|-|TRBV7-8
CASSGTGKVAGNTIYF
TGTGCCAGCAGCGGGACAGGGAAAGTGGCTGGAAACACCATATATTTT
>-|TRBJ1-1|-|TRBV27
CASSPQGLNTEAFF
TGTGCCAGCAGTCCCCAGGGGCTGAACACTGAAGCTTTCTTT
>TRBD2|TRBJ2-1|-|TRBV10-3
CAITGTSPNLSYNEQFF
TGTGCCATCACCGGGACTAGCCCGAATCTCTCCTACAATGAGCAGTTCTTC
>TRBD2|TRBJ2-1|few|TRBV19
CASGTAGLMGNEQFF
TGTGCCAGTGGCACAGCGGGACTCATGGGCAATGAGCAGTTCTTC
>TRBD1|TRBJ1-2|-|TRBV14
CASSQGSGQGVGYTF
TGTGCCAGCAGCCAAGGATCGGGACAGGGGGTTGGCTACACCTTC
>TRBD1|TRBJ2-7|-|TRBV15
CATSRDLLTGGDEQYF
TGTGCCACCAGCAGAGATCTATTGACAGGGGGCGACGAGCAGTACTTC
>-|TRBJ2-3|-|TRBV5-8
CASRPRGSLATDTQYF
TGTGCCAGCAGACCCCGGGGCAGCCTTGCCACAGATACGCAGTATTTT
>TRBD1|TRBJ2-1|-|TRBV9
CASTSYGTGPYNEQFF
TGTGCCAGCACGTCTTACGGGACAGGACCTTACAATGAGCAGTTCTTC
>-|TRBJ2-2|-|TRBV7-9
CASSLVTAYTGELFF
TGTGCCAGCAGCTTAGTGACAGCTTACACCGGGGAGCTGTTTTTT
>-|TRBJ2-1|once|TRBV7-9
CASSPRGPADNEQFF
TGTGCCAGCAGCCCCCGGGGTCCGGCCGACAATGAGCAGTTCTTC
>-|TRBJ1-1|-|TRBV27
CASSFGGGGTEAFF
TGTGCCAGCAGTTTTGGGGGCGGGGGGACTGAAGCTTTCTTT
>-|TRBJ2-3|-|TRBV27
CASPPPPTQYF
TGTGCCAGCCCCCCCCCTCCTACGCAGTATTTT
>-|TRBJ1-3|-|TRBV9
CASSVEPLYSGNTIYF
TGTGCCAGCAGCGTAGAGCCCCTGTACTCTGGAAACACCATATATTTT
>-|TRBJ1-3|-|TRBV7-8
CASSLGRGPGNTIYF
TGTGCCAGCAGCTTAGGGCGGGGCCCTGGAAACACCATATATTTT
>TRBD2|TRBJ2-1|-|TRBV27
CASSRGTSTVDEQFF
TGTGCCAGCAGCAGAGGGACTAGTACAGTCGATGAGCAGTTCTTC
>-|TRBJ1-1|once|TRBV11-2
CASSLVSRGRTEAFF
TGTGCCAGCAGCTTAGTGTCCAGGGGTCGGACTGAAGCTTTCTTT
>-|TRBJ2-7|-|TRBV4-1
CASSQDRRQTYEQYF
TGCGCCAGCAGCCAAGATCGGAGACAGACCTACGAGCAGTACTTC
>-|TRBJ2-3|-|TRBV10-3
CAMGEVGSTDTQYF
TGTGCCATGGGGGAGGTTGGTAGCACAGATACGCAGTATTTT
>TRBD2|TRBJ2-1|once|TRBV7-9
CASDGLAGLNEQFF
TGTGCCAGCGACGGACTAGCGGGGCTGAATGAGCAGTTCTTC
>-|TRBJ1-1|-|TRBV9
CASSVAAGSNTEAFF
TGTGCCAGCAGCGTAGCGGCAGGTTCGAACACTGAAGCTTTCTTT
>-|TRBJ1-4|-|TRBV7-2
CASSHNSRSYNEKLFF
TGTGCCAGCAGCCACAACAGCCGAAGCTATAATGAAAAACTGTTTTTT
>-|TRBJ2-1|-|TRBV13
CASSLLNEQFF
TGTGCCAGCAGCCTATTAAATGAGCAGTTCTTC
>-|TRBJ2-7|-|TRBV6-1
CASCEEGAVETYEQYF
TGTGCCAGCTGTGAGGAAGGGGCAGTGGAGACCTACGAGCAGTACTTC
>TRBD1|TRBJ1-2|-|TRBV18
CASSPDRDARGYGYTF
TGTGCCAGCTCACCAGACAGGGACGCACGGGGCTATGGCTACACCTTC
>TRBD1|TRBJ2-5|-|TRBV4-1
CASSQRNRGPETQYF
TGCGCCAGCAGCCAACGGAACAGGGGGCCAGAGACCCAGTACTTC
>-|TRBJ1-4|-|TRBV25-1
CASSDCWAHATNEKLFF
TGTGCCAGCAGTGATTGTTGGGCGCACGCAACTAATGAAAAACTGTTTTTT
>-|TRBJ2-5|-|TRBV6-1
CASSEARSFSPGRETQYF
TGTGCCAGCAGTGAAGCGCGCAGCTTTTCACCAGGGAGGGAGACCCAGTACTTC
>TRBD1|TRBJ2-2|-|TRBV28
CASRTGTGSLTGELFF
TGTGCCAGCAGAACCGGGACAGGGAGCCTCACCGGGGAGCTGTTTTTT
>TRBD1|TRBJ1-2|-|TRBV30
CACFPGDREAGYTF
TGTGCCTGCTTCCCGGGGGACAGGGAGGCTGGCTACACCTTC
>-|TRBJ1-1|-|TRBV28
CASSLEGVNTEAFF
TGTGCCAGCAGTTTGGAGGGGGTGAACACTGAAGCTTTCTTT
>TRBD1|TRBJ2-7|-|TRBV7-8
CASSLEARGSYEQYF
TGTGCCAGCAGCTTAGAGGCCAGGGGGTCCTACGAGCAGTACTTC
>TRBD1|TRBJ1-5|-|TRBV19
CASSIVSGTDSNQPQHF
TGTGCCAGTAGTATAGTCTCGGGGACAGATAGCAATCAGCCCCAGCATTTT
>-|TRBJ2-3|-|TRBV2
CASRPPSTDTQYF
TGTGCCAGCAGGCCCCCATCCACAGATACGCAGTATTTT
>-|TRBJ2-5|-|TRBV27
CASSLVGQTYSKETQYF
TGTGCCAGCAGTTTAGTTGGACAGACCTACTCTAAGGAGACCCAGTACTTC
>-|TRBJ1-2|-|TRBV28
CASSYAWANYGYTF
TGTGCCAGCAGTTACGCGTGGGCTAACTATGGCTACACCTTC